Below, 23 T cell receptor beta chains from the same sample are listed, as sequenced in a study of control samples from healthy donors and cancer patients. The data were produced by immunoSEQ multiplex PCR, yet TCRdb's version contains in-frame clones alone and is incomplete. The sample contains under 200,000 clones, about 86% of which appear only once. The sequencing sample was made of blood. The origin of the receptors is a woman under 40 in good health.

V is TRBV5-6 and J is TRBJ2-5, with 12 bases that match TRBD1. Per germline, CDR1 SGHDT and CDR2 YYEEEE. Trimming at V came to 0 bases and at J to 5 bases, leaving 5 bases not matched to a gene. There are 16 residues in the CDR3. The CDR3 nucleotides are TGTGCCAGCAGCTTGGCGGGACAGGGGGCGATGGAGACCCAGTACTTC. Its protein product is CASSLAGQGAMETQYF.

This clone has only a few counts. V gene TRBV14 combines with J gene TRBJ2-3, with D hard to call. Germline V CDR1 and CDR2: SGHDN, FVKESK. The CDR3 extends over 17 amino acids. The germline V and J ends were trimmed by 0 bases and 0 bases, with 13 bases remaining between them. CDR3 residues: CASSQDYRLSSTDTQYF. The CDR3 nucleotides read TGTGCCAGCAGCCAAGATTATAGACTTTCTAGCACAGATACGCAGTATTTT.

This clone was observed a few times. The rearrangement links TRBV2 to TRBJ2-4; 12 bases agree with TRBD1. This CDR3 has 15 residues. The J segment lost 6 bases and the V segment lost 5 bases, leaving 5 bases of the junction unmatched. Germline loops: CDR1 SNHLY, CDR2 FYNNEI. The CDR3 DNA reads as TGTGCCAGCAGTCCCCCGGGACAGGGGGCAAACATTCAGTACTTC. Translated, it gives CASSPPGQGANIQYF.

V gene TRBV6-5 combines with J gene TRBJ2-7; weak D call: TRBD2 (6 bases). This CDR3 contains 13 residues. V gave up 7 bases and J gave up 6 bases, with 16 bases separating them. Germline V lookup: CDR1 MNHEY, CDR2 SVGAGI. The CDR3, as DNA: TGTGCCAGCACCAATTTCAGGAGGGGCGAGCAGTACTTC. Residues: CASTNFRRGEQYF.

The CDR3 sequence: CAISSQDRGNTEAFF. The CDR3 coding sequence is TGTGCCATCAGTTCCCAGGACAGGGGAAACACTGAAGCTTTCTTT. The V gene is TRBV10-3, the J gene TRBJ1-1; 9 bases map to TRBD1. The CDR3 loop spans 15 amino acids. In germline, CDR1 is ENHRY, CDR2 SYGVKD. The J segment lost 2 bases and the V segment lost 5 bases, leaving 6 bases of the junction unmatched.

The CDR3 region is CASSAGVAGSTDTQYF. Written as DNA, the CDR3 is TGTGCCAGCAGCGCTGGAGTAGCGGGGTCCACAGATACGCAGTATTTT. The V call is TRBV9, the J call TRBJ2-3; TRBD2 agrees at 8 bases. Germline lookup yields CDR1 SGDLS and CDR2 YYNGEE. V shed 3 bases, J shed 2 bases, and the junction held 8 bases outside the gene matches. The CDR3 totals 16 residues.

This clone was seen a single time. V usage is TRBV4-1 and J usage is TRBJ2-5; perhaps TRBD2 as D (5 bases). CDR1 MGHRA and CDR2 YSYEKL come from the germline V gene. The CDR3 contains 18 residues. V was pared by 1 base and J by 5 bases, with 23 bases between. CDR3 DNA sequence: TGCGCCAGCAGCCAAGGTTATGCAGCCCCTATAGCGCGTGAGACCCAGTACTTC. This sequence encodes CASSQGYAAPIARETQYF.

This sequence joins TRBV12-3 or TRBV12-4 and TRBJ1-1; D not resolved. CDR3 length equals 11 residues. V was trimmed by 6 bases and J by 1 base, leaving 3 bases between them. CDR3 nucleotides: TGTGCCAGCAGAAGGAACACTGAAGCTTTCTTT. This gives the protein CASRRNTEAFF.

V is TRBV7-8 and J is TRBJ1-5; 7 positions match TRBD1. Germline CDR1 reads SGHVS; CDR2 reads FQNEAQ. This CDR3 has 13 amino acids. V was pared by 7 bases and J by 7 bases, with 7 bases of the junction left unmatched. CDR3 nucleotide sequence: TGTGCCAGCACCCAGGGGGGCGAACAGCCCCAGCATTTT. As protein: CASTQGGEQPQHF. Full variable domain (outside the CDR3, taken from reference TRBV7-8 and TRBJ1-5): GAGVSQSPRYKVAKRGQDVALRCDPISGHVSLFWYQQALGQGPEFLTYFQNEAQLDKSGLPSDRFFAERPEGSVSTLKIQRTQQEDSAVYLCASTQGGEQPQHFGDGTRLSIL.

The V call is TRBV4-1, the J call TRBJ2-4; D is unclear. CDR1 is MGHRA, CDR2 YSYEKL, per germline. This CDR3 contains 13 residues. V dropped 1 base and J dropped 5 bases, with 6 bases sitting between them. The DNA for the CDR3 is TGCGCCAGCAGCCAAGTGGGTGAAAACATTCAGTACTTC. This encodes CASSQVGENIQYF.

Notes on this clone: The conserved phenylalanine or tryptophan normally closing the CDR3 is absent here, so this likely arose from a read error. The rearrangement joins TRBV30 to TRBJ2-3; no definite D call. The V and J ends lost 2 bases and 6 bases respectively, with 9 bases between them. Germline loops: CDR1 GTSNPN, CDR2 SVGIG (reference sequence). The CDR3 sequence is 12 residues long. CDR3 sequence reads: CAWSTSMDTQYS. In DNA form, the CDR3 reads TGTGCCTGGAGTACCTCTATGGATACGCAGTATTCT.

The chain combines TRBV6-5 with TRBJ1-2; TRBD1 is a possible D gene (5 bases). The germline gives CDR1 MNHEY, CDR2 SVGAGI. This CDR3 has 15 amino acids. This CDR3 is CAATRGSGINYGYTF. CDR3 in DNA: TGTGCGGCCACGCGGGGGTCAGGGATCAACTATGGCTACACCTTC.

V and J are TRBV6-6 and TRBJ1-4, with D perhaps matching TRBD1 (5 bases). Trimming took 2 bases from V and 2 from J, leaving 9 bases between them. The CDR3 runs 15 residues. Germline V gene lookup returns CDR1 MNHNY and CDR2 SVGAGI (reference sequence). The CDR3 sequence: CASSYRGGTNEKLFF. The CDR3 nucleotides are TGTGCCAGCAGTTACCGGGGCGGGACTAATGAAAAACTGTTTTTT.

The rearrangement uses TRBV3-1 (or the pseudogene TRBV3-2) and TRBJ2-3; D call uncertain. CDR1 and CDR2 (germline): LGHDT, YNNKEL (reference sequence). Between the trimmed V and J ends, which lost 8 bases and 6 bases, there was a span of 12 bases. CDR3 length: 12 amino acids. The CDR3 is CASGVRPDTQYF. In nucleotides, the CDR3 is TGTGCCAGCGGGGTTCGACCGGATACGCAGTATTTT.

The V gene is TRBV5-1, the J gene TRBJ2-1; 10 bases match TRBD1. With 0 bases clipped from V and 7 bases from J, the junction kept 4 bases outside the gene matches. The CDR3 consists of 15 residues. Germline V gene data show CDR1 as SGHRS and CDR2 as YFSETQ. This CDR3 reads CASSLEGQGMNEQFF. The CDR3 coding sequence is TGCGCCAGCAGCTTGGAGGGACAGGGGATGAATGAGCAGTTCTTC.

The chain employs TRBV5-1 and TRBJ1-4; perhaps TRBD1 as D (6 bases). Per germline, CDR1 SGHRS and CDR2 YFSETQ. Deletions cut 3 bases from V and 3 bases from J, with 12 bases between. The CDR3 is 15 amino acids. In nucleotides, the CDR3 is TGCGCCAGCAGCTCACTAAACAGGGCTAATGAAAAACTGTTTTTT. It yields the protein CASSSLNRANEKLFF.

This clone came up once. The chain carries TRBV11-2 and TRBJ2-7; no clear D. There are 13 residues in the CDR3. The V gene's germline CDR1 is SGHAT and CDR2 FQNNGV. V lost 8 bases to trimming and J lost 3 bases, with 14 bases between them. CDR3 residues: CASGQDGYYEQYV. The CDR3 DNA reads TGTGCCAGCGGGCAGGACGGCTACTACGAGCAGTACGTC.

This chain links TRBV6-5 with TRBJ2-6; 8 positions match TRBD1. Per germline, CDR1 MNHEY and CDR2 SVGAGI. Trimming at V came to 5 bases and at J to 2 bases, leaving 2 bases not matched to a gene. The CDR3 is 15 residues long. In DNA, the CDR3 is TGTGCCAGCAGTCAGACAGGGGCTGGGGCCAACGTCCTGACTTTC. It is translated as CASSQTGAGANVLTF.

The chain combines TRBV3-1 (or the pseudogene TRBV3-2) with TRBJ2-3; tentative D call: TRBD2 (6 bases). From germline, CDR1 is LGHDT and CDR2 YNNKEL (reference sequence). The CDR3 has 14 residues. Trimming removed 1 base from V and 4 bases from J, with 9 bases in between. The CDR3 nucleotides read TGTGCCAGCAGCCAAGGGGCGGGGTCAGATACGCAGTATTTT. Translating it yields CASSQGAGSDTQYF.

The chain is built from TRBV6-4 and TRBJ2-3; D may correspond to TRBD1 or TRBD2 (5 bases each). Trimming took 3 bases from V and 1 from J, leaving 5 bases between them. The V gene's germline CDR1 is MRHNA and CDR2 SNTAGT. This CDR3 contains 13 residues. CDR3 DNA sequence: TGTGCCAGCAGTGAGGGGGGCACAGATACGCAGTATTTT. It yields the protein CASSEGGTDTQYF.

The CDR3 here is CASTENTEAFF. CDR3 in DNA: TGTGCCAGCACAGAAAACACTGAAGCTTTCTTT. V and J are TRBV28 and TRBJ1-1; D unresolved. V was trimmed by 7 bases and J by 2 bases, leaving 5 bases between them. The CDR3 is made up of 11 amino acids. Germline V gene data show CDR1 as MDHEN and CDR2 as SYDVKM. Supplemented by reference TRBV28 and TRBJ1-1, the full variable domain reads DVKVTQSSRYLVKRTGEKVFLECVQDMDHENMFWYRQDPGLGLRLIYFSYDVKMKEKGDIPEGYSVSREKKERFSLILESASTNQTSMYLCASTENTEAFFGQGTRLTVV.

This chain connects TRBV9 to TRBJ1-4; D is uncertain. Between the trimmed V and J ends, which lost 4 bases and 8 bases, there was a span of 9 bases. The CDR3 runs to 12 residues. The germline V gene encodes CDR1 SGDLS and CDR2 YYNGEE. The CDR3 nucleotides read TGTGCCAGCAGCAGGCGAGGGGAAAAACTGTTTTTT. Protein sequence: CASSRRGEKLFF.

This chain connects TRBV5-1 to TRBJ1-2; TRBD1 matches at 11 bases. The J segment lost 3 bases and the V segment lost 0 bases, leaving 10 bases of the junction unmatched. The CDR3 is 18 amino acids. The germline V gene encodes CDR1 SGHRS and CDR2 YFSETQ. The CDR3 spells CASSLVWDRGKRYYGYTF. The DNA for the CDR3 is TGCGCCAGCAGCTTGGTATGGGACAGGGGGAAACGATACTATGGCTACACCTTC.